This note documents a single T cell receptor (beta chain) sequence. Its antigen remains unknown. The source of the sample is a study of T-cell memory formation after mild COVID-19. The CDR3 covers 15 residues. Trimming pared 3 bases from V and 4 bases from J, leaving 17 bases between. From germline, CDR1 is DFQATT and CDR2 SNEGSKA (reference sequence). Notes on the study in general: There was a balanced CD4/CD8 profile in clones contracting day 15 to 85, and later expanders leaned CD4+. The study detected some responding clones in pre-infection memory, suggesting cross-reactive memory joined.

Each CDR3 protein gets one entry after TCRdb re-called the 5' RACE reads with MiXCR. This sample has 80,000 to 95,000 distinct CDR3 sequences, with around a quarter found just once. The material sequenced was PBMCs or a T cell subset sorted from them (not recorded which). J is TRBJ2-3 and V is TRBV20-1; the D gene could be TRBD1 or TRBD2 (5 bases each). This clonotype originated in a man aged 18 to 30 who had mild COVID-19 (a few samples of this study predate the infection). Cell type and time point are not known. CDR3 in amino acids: CSASGLGAPPDTQYF. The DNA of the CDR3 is TGCAGTGCTAGTGGCCTCGGGGCCCCCCCAGATACGCAGTATTTT.